The clone carrying this T cell receptor beta chain has ten or more counts. Its antigen is unknown. The time point denotes: persistent/refractory GD, antithyroid drugs over 5 years with positive TRAb. The TCR library was made from RNA that had been extracted from PBMCs in TRIzol. Enrollment of patients was through an endocrinology department in Xi'an, China. The CDR3 length is 17 residues. Germline V gene sequence: CDR1 SGHAT, CDR2 FQNNGV. V was pared by 0 bases and J by 2 bases, with 7 bases of the junction left unmatched. This record belongs to a study of regulatory T cells in long-lasting Graves disease. Combining iRepertoire HTBI primers with Arm-PCR of CDR3 regions, the authors built TCR beta libraries. TCRdb used MiXCR to reprocess the multiplex PCR reads, holding one entry per CDR3 protein. The sample lists 400,000 to 500,000 distinct CDR3 sequences, 21% occurring once. Whole-study findings and limits: Among the persistent patients, 2,500 to 3,000 public clonotypes were shared, more than the 850 to 1,000 shared among new patients.

The chain employs TRBV11-2 and TRBJ2-7, with 10 nucleotides matching TRBD1. The sequencing used peripheral blood mononuclear cells (PBMCs), collected when the disease was refractory, from a patient treated with antithyroid drugs. The source of this sequence is a female donor with Graves disease. The CDR3 loop is CASSLDRVGQGAYEQYF. The CDR3 region has the DNA TGTGCCAGCAGCTTAGATCGTGTTGGACAGGGGGCCTACGAGCAGTACTTC. Together with reference TRBV11-2 and TRBJ2-7, the CDR3 gives the full variable domain: EAGVAQSPRYKIIEKRQSVAFWCNPISGHATLYWYQQILGQGPKLLIQFQNNGVVDDSQLPKDRFSAERLKGVDSTLKIQPAKLEDSAVYLCASSLDRVGQGAYEQYFGPGTRLTVT.